This T cell receptor beta chain is drawn from a study of PD-1 blockade in classical Hodgkin lymphoma. Sequenced by immunoSEQ multiplex PCR; TCRdb stores in-frame clones only, minus some. The table lists around 20,000 clones, around 86% of them singletons. Time point indicated: newly diagnosed, previously untreated cHL patient sample. Using magnetic negative selection, the CD4+ T cells were separated out of thawed PBMCs. The authors compared against newly diagnosed, untreated classical Hodgkin lymphoma PBMCs. CDR1 and CDR2 from the germline V gene are SGHRS and YFSETQ. This CDR3 is built from 15 residues. After removal of 6 bases from V and 3 bases from J, the junction contained 7 bases not matched to a gene. With respect to this clone: What it binds is unknown.

Notes on the study in general: The authors have not defined what causes the repertoire differences, possibly disease activity or prior therapy.

The source material was CD4+ T cells from blood. This rearrangement joins TRBV5-1 to TRBJ2-1; 9 positions match TRBD2. This clonotype originated in a human donor with classical Hodgkin lymphoma. The CDR3 nucleotides read TGCGCCAGCACTCTCTCTAGCGGGATCTACAATGAGCAGTTCTTC. This gives the protein CASTLSSGIYNEQFF. Combining the CDR3 with reference TRBV5-1 and TRBJ2-1 gives the whole variable domain KAGVTQTPRYLIKTRGQQVTLSCSPISGHRSVSWYQQTPGQGLQFLFEYFSETQRNKGNFPGRFSGRQFSNSRSEMNVSTLELGDSALYLCASTLSSGIYNEQFFGPGTRLTVL.